A single sample is the source of the 22 T cell receptor beta chains below, sequenced in a study of blood T cell repertoires in COVID-19. Profiled with immunoSEQ multiplex PCR; TCRdb holds only in-frame clones, not every one. The sample yields 59,000 or so clones, more than 75% seen once. The specimen was peripheral blood. The receptors here all came from a man in his sixties with acute or convalescent COVID-19.

The V and J genes are TRBV6-5 and TRBJ1-4; possibly TRBD1 for D (5 bases). CDR3 length equals 14 residues. The V gene lost 8 bases and the J gene lost 7 bases, with 17 bases spanning the gap. Germline V gives CDR1 MNHEY, CDR2 SVGAGI. The CDR3 loop is CASGGGSPSEKLFF. For the CDR3, the DNA is TGTGCCAGCGGCGGGGGATCACCCTCTGAAAAACTGTTTTTT.

The chain has TRBV7-2 and TRBJ1-2; D remains ambiguous. The CDR3 has 16 amino acids. V gave up 5 bases and J gave up 3 bases, with 19 bases separating them. The germline gives CDR1 SGHTA, CDR2 FQGNSA. The CDR3 loop reads CASSGPHSPLYYGYTF. The CDR3 coding sequence is TGTGCCAGCAGCGGCCCCCACAGCCCCCTCTACTATGGCTACACCTTC.

The V call is TRBV19, the J call TRBJ2-3, with 8 bases identical to TRBD2. With 6 bases clipped from V and 5 bases from J, the junction kept 7 bases outside the gene matches. Germline CDR1 and CDR2: LNHDA and SQIVND (reference sequence). This CDR3 comprises 14 residues. The CDR3 DNA is TGTGCCAGTAGAAACGGGGGGGCCTTAGATACGCAGTATTTT. Its translation is CASRNGGALDTQYF.

This sequence joins TRBV6-6 and TRBJ2-2, with a weak D call TRBD2 (5 bases). The CDR3 loop spans 13 amino acids. Per germline, CDR1 MNHNY and CDR2 SVGAGI (reference sequence). V lost 4 bases and J 3 bases, leaving 6 bases between the germline ends. The CDR3 nucleotides are TGTGCCAGCAGTTCGAGGGACACCGGGGAGCTGTTTTTT. This sequence encodes CASSSRDTGELFF.

This rearrangement joins TRBV2 to TRBJ1-1; TRBD1 matches 7 bases. From germline, CDR1 is SNHLY and CDR2 FYNNEI. V lost 2 bases to trimming and J lost 0 bases; unmatched junction nucleotides: 3. The CDR3 sequence is 15 residues long. CDR3 in DNA: TGTGCCAGCAGTGAAAGGGGGCAGATGAACACTGAAGCTTTCTTT. This gives the protein CASSERGQMNTEAFF.

This chain connects TRBV9 to TRBJ1-2; maybe TRBD1 (5 bases). The V end lost 4 bases, the J end lost 2 bases, and 12 bases lay between the germline ends. CDR3 length: 14 residues. Germline loops: CDR1 SGDLS, CDR2 YYNGEE. The CDR3 DNA reads TGTGCCAGCAGCACCCAGCGGGGGAACTATGGCTACACCTTC. Translated, it gives CASSTQRGNYGYTF.

This clone was observed a handful of times. This rearrangement joins TRBV14 to TRBJ1-1; no clear D gene. The CDR3 covers 14 residues. Trimming shortened V by 4 bases and J by 1 base, and 10 bases separated the two germline ends. Germline V gene sequence: CDR1 SGHDN, CDR2 FVKESK. The CDR3, as DNA: TGTGCCAGCAGCCCCGACTGGAGGAACACTGAAGCTTTCTTT. It specifies CASSPDWRNTEAFF.

This clone was counted a single time. The gene calls are TRBV3-1 (or the pseudogene TRBV3-2) and TRBJ2-3, with 11 bases identical to TRBD2. V lost 4 bases and J lost 3; bases outside the gene matches: 3. Germline CDR1 LGHDT, CDR2 YNNKEL (reference sequence). The CDR3 spans 15 residues. In nucleotides, the CDR3 is TGTGCCAGCAGCCTTAGCGGGGGGGTTACAGATACGCAGTATTTT. It is translated as CASSLSGGVTDTQYF.

V usage is TRBV21-1 and J usage is TRBJ2-3; the DNA was not compared with TRBD1, the D call given in the table. TRBV21-1 has pseudogene status. The CDR3 has 10 residues. CDR3 amino acids: CASSQDTQYF. The CDR3 DNA is TGTGCCAGCAGCCAAGATACGCAGTATTTT.

The chain uses TRBV2 and TRBJ2-4, with D tentatively TRBD1 (6 bases). Germline V lookup: CDR1 SNHLY, CDR2 FYNNEI. This CDR3 has 15 amino acids. Trimming pared 6 bases from V and 1 base from J, leaving 13 bases between. CDR3 region: CASSHRVGAKNIQYF. The CDR3 coding sequence is TGTGCCAGCAGCCACAGGGTTGGGGCCAAAAACATTCAGTACTTC.

The chain recombines TRBV12-3 or TRBV12-4 with TRBJ2-1; 7 positions agree with TRBD1. V dropped 6 bases and J dropped 5; count of bases not matched to a gene: 4. The CDR3 runs to 13 residues. The CDR3: CASRDRDNNEQFF. For the CDR3, the DNA is TGTGCCAGCAGAGACAGGGACAACAATGAGCAGTTCTTC.

The V call is TRBV4-2, the J call TRBJ2-3, with TRBD2 matching over 7 bases. The junction had 4 bases not matched to a gene; V was cut back by 4 bases and J by 6 bases. The CDR3 extends over 13 amino acids. Germline CDR1 reads LGHNA; CDR2 reads YNFKEQ. In DNA, the CDR3 is TGTGCCAGCAGCCCCAGCGGGGATGATACGCAGTATTTT. Its protein product is CASSPSGDDTQYF.

Only one count was recorded for this clone. This chain connects TRBV10-3 to TRBJ2-3; 8 nucleotides align to TRBD1. The CDR3 has 15 amino acids. Per the germline V gene, CDR1 is ENHRY and CDR2 is SYGVKD. The J segment lost 4 bases and the V segment lost 7 bases, leaving 10 bases of the junction unmatched. The CDR3 region is CAITLDPGGADTQYF. CDR3 nucleotide sequence: TGTGCCATCACCCTGGACCCAGGGGGCGCAGATACGCAGTATTTT.

The chain joins TRBV5-1 to TRBJ1-1; D call uncertain. This CDR3 spans 14 amino acids. CDR1 is SGHRS, CDR2 YFSETQ, per germline. V dropped 0 bases and J dropped 5 bases, with 11 bases sitting between them. The CDR3 protein is CASSLDSAGTEAFF. CDR3 nucleotides: TGCGCCAGCAGCTTGGACTCAGCGGGGACTGAAGCTTTCTTT.

Written as DNA, the CDR3 is TGTGCCAGCAGCTTATTTAGGGGCGAGAGCAAAGCTTTCTTT. Translated, it gives CASSLFRGESKAFF. The chain combines TRBV7-2 with TRBJ1-1; D is possibly TRBD1 (5 bases). The germline V and J ends were trimmed by 2 bases and 9 bases, with 16 bases remaining between them. Germline CDR1 is SGHTA and CDR2 is FQGNSA. The CDR3 loop spans 14 amino acids.

The CDR3 sequence is CASSLRGSFGYEQYF. The CDR3 DNA reads as TGCGCCAGCAGCTTACGCGGGTCGTTCGGCTACGAGCAGTACTTC. The rearrangement links TRBV4-1 to TRBJ2-7; D might be TRBD2 (5 bases). Germline-derived CDR1 and CDR2 are MGHRA and YSYEKL. This CDR3 has 15 amino acids. Trimming removed 5 bases at V and 3 bases at J, with 17 bases between.

This sequence joins TRBV2 and TRBJ2-1, with TRBD2 identical over 7 bases. The CDR3 spans 14 residues. V dropped 5 bases and J dropped 5; count of bases not matched to a gene: 6. Per the germline V gene, CDR1 is SNHLY and CDR2 is FYNNEI. The CDR3 region has the DNA TGTGCCAGCAGTCCACGACTAGCACACAATGAGCAGTTCTTC. It translates to CASSPRLAHNEQFF.

This chain uses TRBV7-3 with TRBJ2-1, with 8 positions matching TRBD2. CDR1 SGHTA and CDR2 FQGTGA come from the germline V gene. The CDR3 sequence is 15 residues long. The ends lost 5 bases at V and 3 bases at J; junction bases unmatched: 6. CDR3 region: CASSTGAGGYNEQFF. In nucleotides, the CDR3 is TGTGCCAGCAGCACGGGTGCGGGGGGCTACAATGAGCAGTTCTTC.

The chain carries TRBV5-5 and TRBJ1-2; unclear D gene. This CDR3 is built from 17 residues. CDR1 is SGHKS, CDR2 YYEKEE, per germline (reference sequence). V was shortened by 0 bases and J by 0 bases, with 15 bases between the two germline ends. DNA for the CDR3: TGTGCCAGCAGCTTGGTGCCGGGAAGTGAGACTAACTATGGCTACACCTTC. Its translation is CASSLVPGSETNYGYTF.

The table lists this clone with a count of one. The chain links TRBV29-1 to TRBJ2-7, with TRBD2 as a possible D gene (5 bases). The CDR3 spans 14 residues. Deletions cut 0 bases from V and 6 bases from J, with 15 bases between. Germline V gene sequence: CDR1 SQVTM, CDR2 ANQGSEA. CDR3 coding DNA: TGCAGCGTTGAAGATGGAAAGGGTGGGAGCGAGCAGTACTTC. Translated: CSVEDGKGGSEQYF.

The chain recombines TRBV4-2 with TRBJ2-5; no firm D call. CDR1 LGHNA and CDR2 YNFKEQ come from the germline V gene. Trimming shortened V by 3 bases and J by 1 base, and 6 bases separated the two germline ends. The CDR3 spans 13 residues. CDR3 loop: CASSQASQETQYF. In DNA form, the CDR3 reads TGTGCCAGCAGCCAGGCCAGCCAAGAGACCCAGTACTTC.

J is TRBJ2-5 and V is TRBV3-1 (or the pseudogene TRBV3-2); the match to TRBD2 covers 15 bases. Germline CDR1 and CDR2: LGHDT and YNNKEL (reference sequence). J lost 4 bases, V lost 2 bases, and 5 bases had no gene match. The CDR3 extends over 17 amino acids. The CDR3 DNA sequence: TGTGCCAGCAGCCAATCAACGGGACTAGCGGGGGGAGAGACCCAGTACTTC. Its protein product is CASSQSTGLAGGETQYF.